Listed here is a single TCR beta chain. Antigen unknown. Clones were sequenced by immunoSEQ multiplex PCR, and TCRdb holds only the in-frame ones, with some missing. The table lists some 120,000 clones, 75% to 90% of them singletons. This record comes from a study of T cell responses to AZD1222 COVID-19 vaccine. General study findings and limits: The breadth and depth of Spike-specific TCRs increased once two AZD1222 doses had been given. Seropositive AZD1222 recipients at baseline numbered only six or seven.

Sequences were derived from peripheral blood, sampled on day 0 of AZD1222 vaccination. The receptor's source is an adult in good health.

This chain's CDR3 is CATSRDRGGNYGYTF. The CDR3 DNA follows: TGTGCCACCAGCAGAGATCGGGGAGGGAATTATGGCTACACCTTC. The V gene is TRBV15, the J gene TRBJ1-2, with no clear D. This CDR3 comprises 15 residues. The V gene's germline CDR1 is LNHNV and CDR2 YYDKDF (reference sequence). V was clipped by 0 bases and J by 5 bases, with 13 bases between them.